Listed below are T cell receptor beta chains from one sample, sequenced in a study of blood T cell repertoires in COVID-19. Measured with immunoSEQ multiplex PCR; TCRdb has only the in-frame clones, and not every one. The sample contains roughly 520,000 clones, around 89% of which appear only once. Sequenced input: PBMCs or T cells enriched from blood (not recorded which). The receptors shown here come from a middle-aged woman who had recovered from COVID-19. CDR3s include the opening cysteine and the closing phenylalanine or tryptophan. The D gene is left open where the match is weak. For some rows the clone size is stated as once, few or many, or as a class when expanded; others skip it.

len: 17
j_gene: TRBJ2-3
abundance: NA
v_gene: TRBV6-2/TRBV6-3
d_gene: TRBD1
CDR3aa: CASSYSIQGALTDTQYF
CDR3nt: TGTGCCAGCAGTTACTCGATTCAGGGGGCCCTCACAGATACGCAGTATTTT

len: 16
j_gene: TRBJ2-1
abundance: once
v_gene: TRBV11-3
d_gene: TRBD2
CDR3aa: CASSSLAGGPYNEQFF
CDR3nt: TGTGCCAGCAGCTCACTCGCGGGAGGCCCCTACAATGAGCAGTTCTTC

len: 15
j_gene: TRBJ1-3
abundance: NA
v_gene: TRBV3-1/TRBV3-2
d_gene: NA
CDR3aa: CASSQPTRSGNTIYF
CDR3nt: TGTGCCAGCAGCCAACCTACGCGGTCTGGAAACACCATATATTTT

len: 15
j_gene: TRBJ1-1
abundance: NA
v_gene: TRBV7-2
d_gene: NA
CDR3aa: CASSLSGTLNTEAFF
CDR3nt: TGTGCCAGCAGCTTATCTGGGACATTGAACACTGAAGCTTTCTTT

len: 14
j_gene: TRBJ1-5
abundance: NA
v_gene: TRBV7-2
d_gene: NA
CDR3aa: CASSSGVARQPQHF
CDR3nt: TGTGCCAGCAGCTCAGGGGTGGCACGTCAGCCCCAGCATTTT

len: 13
j_gene: TRBJ2-2
abundance: NA
v_gene: TRBV19
d_gene: NA
CDR3aa: CASSNSGAGELFF
CDR3nt: TGTGCCAGTAGTAACTCAGGGGCCGGGGAGCTGTTTTTT

len: 14
j_gene: TRBJ1-4
abundance: once
v_gene: TRBV10-3
d_gene: TRBD1
CDR3aa: CAISETGGDEKLFF
CDR3nt: TGTGCCATCAGTGAAACAGGGGGCGATGAAAAACTGTTTTTT

len: 11
j_gene: TRBJ1-1
abundance: few
v_gene: TRBV7-2
d_gene: NA
CDR3aa: CASSPGGGAFF
CDR3nt: TGTGCCAGCAGCCCCGGGGGTGGGGCTTTCTTT

len: 15
j_gene: TRBJ1-6
abundance: NA
v_gene: TRBV6-6
d_gene: TRBD1
CDR3aa: CASSYLGDRDSPLHF
CDR3nt: TGTGCCAGCAGTTATTTAGGGGACAGGGATTCACCCCTCCACTTT

len: 18
j_gene: TRBJ1-5
abundance: NA
v_gene: TRBV27
d_gene: NA
CDR3aa: CASSPPFLEGPTNQPQHF
CDR3nt: TGTGCCAGCAGTCCTCCTTTCTTGGAGGGCCCTACCAATCAGCCCCAGCATTTT

len: 17
j_gene: TRBJ2-3
abundance: NA
v_gene: TRBV6-4
d_gene: TRBD2
CDR3aa: CASIGTSGSWGLDTQYF
CDR3nt: TGTGCCAGCATCGGGACTAGCGGGAGTTGGGGGTTAGATACGCAGTATTTT

len: 14
j_gene: TRBJ1-2
abundance: NA
v_gene: TRBV7-8
d_gene: TRBD1
CDR3aa: CASSLGDRDRGYTF
CDR3nt: TGTGCCAGCAGCTTAGGCGACAGGGATCGCGGCTACACCTTC

len: 14
j_gene: TRBJ1-1
abundance: once
v_gene: TRBV5-1
d_gene: NA
CDR3aa: CASSFFEGNTEAFF
CDR3nt: TGCGCCAGCAGCTTCTTCGAGGGGAACACTGAAGCTTTCTTT

len: 13
j_gene: TRBJ1-1
abundance: NA
v_gene: TRBV2
d_gene: NA
CDR3aa: CASRPDMNTEAFF
CDR3nt: TGTGCCAGCAGGCCAGACATGAACACTGAAGCTTTCTTT

len: 16
j_gene: TRBJ2-7
abundance: once
v_gene: TRBV5-8
d_gene: TRBD2
CDR3aa: CASSFSSREVGDEQYF
CDR3nt: TGTGCCAGCAGCTTTTCGTCGCGGGAGGTGGGAGACGAGCAGTACTTC

len: 15
j_gene: TRBJ2-3
abundance: NA
v_gene: TRBV19
d_gene: NA
CDR3aa: CASHSRPLPTDTQYF
CDR3nt: TGTGCCAGTCACTCCAGGCCTTTACCCACAGATACGCAGTATTTT

len: 13
j_gene: TRBJ1-2
abundance: NA
v_gene: TRBV12-3/TRBV12-4
d_gene: TRBD1
CDR3aa: CASSGGQGNGYTF
CDR3nt: TGTGCCAGCAGCGGCGGACAGGGTAATGGCTACACCTTC

len: 19
j_gene: TRBJ1-2
abundance: NA
v_gene: TRBV5-5
d_gene: TRBD1
CDR3aa: CASSSFPGQGGLANYGYTF
CDR3nt: TGTGCCAGCAGCTCTTTCCCGGGACAGGGGGGTCTTGCTAACTATGGCTACACCTTC

len: 17
j_gene: TRBJ2-1
abundance: NA
v_gene: TRBV5-1
d_gene: TRBD2
CDR3aa: CASSRFPAGGVDNEQFF
CDR3nt: TGCGCCAGCAGCCGTTTCCCGGCGGGAGGGGTGGACAATGAGCAGTTCTTC

len: 17
j_gene: TRBJ2-3
abundance: once
v_gene: TRBV15
d_gene: TRBD2
CDR3aa: CATSRALSGGHTDTQYF
CDR3nt: TGTGCCACCAGCAGAGCCCTCAGCGGGGGACACACAGATACGCAGTATTTT

len: 15
j_gene: TRBJ1-4
abundance: NA
v_gene: TRBV5-1
d_gene: NA
CDR3aa: CASRGATASGEKLFF
CDR3nt: TGCGCCAGCCGTGGGGCGACGGCCTCCGGTGAAAAACTGTTTTTT

len: 15
j_gene: TRBJ2-2
abundance: few
v_gene: TRBV11-3
d_gene: NA
CDR3aa: CASSRGQTNTGELFF
CDR3nt: TGTGCCAGCAGCCGCGGACAGACGAACACCGGGGAGCTGTTTTTT

len: 15
j_gene: TRBJ2-5
abundance: NA
v_gene: TRBV4-1
d_gene: TRBD1
CDR3aa: CASSQPYDREETQYF
CDR3nt: TGCGCCAGCAGCCAACCGTACGACAGGGAAGAGACCCAGTACTTC

len: 15
j_gene: TRBJ2-1
abundance: few
v_gene: TRBV4-3
d_gene: TRBD1
CDR3aa: CASSSRTGDYNEQFF
CDR3nt: TGCGCCAGCAGCTCCCGGACAGGGGACTACAATGAGCAGTTCTTC

len: 16
j_gene: TRBJ1-2
abundance: once
v_gene: TRBV5-1
d_gene: NA
CDR3aa: CASSLDGSRMSYGYTF
CDR3nt: TGCGCCAGCAGCTTGGATGGGAGCCGAATGTCCTATGGCTACACCTTC

len: 15
j_gene: TRBJ2-3
abundance: NA
v_gene: TRBV18
d_gene: NA
CDR3aa: CASSPGGTYTDTQYF
CDR3nt: TGTGCCAGCTCACCTGGAGGCACCTACACAGATACGCAGTATTTT

len: 14
j_gene: TRBJ2-1
abundance: NA
v_gene: TRBV29-1
d_gene: NA
CDR3aa: CSAAPAGLANEQFF
CDR3nt: TGCAGCGCCGCGCCAGCGGGCCTTGCCAATGAGCAGTTCTTC

len: 15
j_gene: TRBJ2-7
abundance: NA
v_gene: TRBV24-1
d_gene: TRBD1
CDR3aa: CATSDVDRCHYEQYF
CDR3nt: TGTGCCACCAGTGACGTGGACAGGTGCCACTACGAGCAGTACTTC

len: 16
j_gene: TRBJ1-1
abundance: once
v_gene: TRBV19
d_gene: TRBD1
CDR3aa: CASSPWTGGVENEAFF
CDR3nt: TGTGCCAGTAGTCCGTGGACAGGGGGGGTAGAAAATGAAGCTTTCTTT

len: 17
j_gene: TRBJ2-6
abundance: NA
v_gene: TRBV10-2
d_gene: NA
CDR3aa: CASSEAPGLSGANVLTF
CDR3nt: TGCGCCAGCAGTGAGGCGCCAGGACTTTCTGGGGCCAACGTCCTGACTTTC

len: 15
j_gene: TRBJ1-3
abundance: NA
v_gene: TRBV11-2
d_gene: NA
CDR3aa: CASSHVSSSGNTIYF
CDR3nt: TGTGCCAGCAGCCACGTGTCTAGCTCTGGAAACACCATATATTTT

len: 15
j_gene: TRBJ2-3
abundance: NA
v_gene: TRBV18
d_gene: NA
CDR3aa: CASSPQGERADTQYF
CDR3nt: TGTGCCAGCTCACCACAGGGGGAAAGGGCAGATACGCAGTATTTT